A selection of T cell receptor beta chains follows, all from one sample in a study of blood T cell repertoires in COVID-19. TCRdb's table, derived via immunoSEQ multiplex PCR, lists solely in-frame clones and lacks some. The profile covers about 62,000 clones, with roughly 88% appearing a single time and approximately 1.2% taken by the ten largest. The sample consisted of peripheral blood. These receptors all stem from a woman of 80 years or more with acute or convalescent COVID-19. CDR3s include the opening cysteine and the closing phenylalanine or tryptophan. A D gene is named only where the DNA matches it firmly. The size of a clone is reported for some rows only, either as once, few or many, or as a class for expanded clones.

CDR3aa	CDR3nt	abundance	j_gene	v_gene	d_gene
CASSLQRGGQETQYF	TGTGCCAGCAGCTTACAGCGGGGGGGACAAGAGACCCAGTACTTC	.	TRBJ2-5	TRBV7-3	TRBD2
CASSDYQAPRGTIYF	TGTGCCAGCAGCGATTATCAGGCTCCCCGGGGCACCATATATTTT	.	TRBJ1-3	TRBV2	.
CASRSGLAKNIQYF	TGTGCCAGCAGGTCGGGTTTAGCCAAAAACATTCAGTACTTC	.	TRBJ2-4	TRBV6-5	.
CASSTGSTGNQPQHF	TGTGCCAGCAGTACAGGGTCCACTGGCAATCAGCCCCAGCATTTT	once	TRBJ1-5	TRBV6-6	.
CASREAVAGVAAQHF	TGTGCCAGTCGAGAGGCCGTGGCAGGGGTGGCGGCCCAGCATTTT	.	TRBJ1-5	TRBV19	.
CASTPDRINYGYTF	TGTGCCAGCACCCCGGACAGGATTAACTATGGCTACACCTTC	few	TRBJ1-2	TRBV11-2	TRBD1
CASRDRGTTEAFF	TGTGCCAGCAGGGACAGAGGGACCACTGAAGCTTTCTTT	.	TRBJ1-1	TRBV27	.
CASSQTGGFGSPLHF	TGTGCCAGCAGCCAAACTGGCGGTTTCGGTTCACCCCTCCACTTT	.	TRBJ1-6	TRBV3-1/TRBV3-2	.
CASSQEPGQTEAFF	TGTGCCAGCAGCCAAGAGCCGGGACAGACTGAAGCTTTCTTT	once	TRBJ1-1	TRBV11-2	TRBD1
CAWARTQGPLHF	TGTGCCTGGGCTAGGACCCAGGGTCCCCTCCACTTT	once	TRBJ1-6	TRBV30	.
CASSLGTEGAEAFF	TGCGCCAGCAGCTTGGGGACGGAGGGCGCTGAAGCTTTCTTT	.	TRBJ1-1	TRBV5-1	.
CASSPRRLAGVETQYF	TGTGCCAGCAGCCCCCGGAGGTTAGCGGGGGTTGAGACCCAGTACTTC	.	TRBJ2-5	TRBV7-2	TRBD2
CASSLDQVTVYEQYF	TGTGCCAGCAGCTTAGATCAGGTTACGGTTTACGAGCAGTACTTC	.	TRBJ2-7	TRBV11-2	.
CASSLDRGGGQPQHF	TGTGCCAGCAGCTTGGACAGGGGAGGTGGTCAGCCCCAGCATTTT	.	TRBJ1-5	TRBV2	TRBD1
CASSPDRGAYEQYF	TGTGCCAGCAGCCCAGACAGGGGTGCCTACGAGCAGTACTTC	.	TRBJ2-7	TRBV7-2	TRBD1
CASSESLGTLNEQFF	TGCGCCAGCAGTGAGTCCTTGGGGACTCTTAATGAGCAGTTCTTC	.	TRBJ2-1	TRBV10-1	.
CASSLGQGVAEQYF	TGCGCCAGCAGCTTGGGTCAGGGCGTTGCCGAGCAGTACTTC	.	TRBJ2-7	TRBV5-1	.
CASSLEGANYGYTF	TGTGCCAGCAGCTTAGAGGGAGCTAACTATGGCTACACCTTC	few	TRBJ1-2	TRBV7-3	.
CASSMDSSTDTQYF	TGTGCCAGCAGCATGGACTCTAGCACAGATACGCAGTATTTT	.	TRBJ2-3	TRBV7-2	.
CASSILGDTAGANVLTF	TGTGCCAGCAGCATACTTGGGGACACAGCTGGGGCCAACGTCCTGACTTTC	.	TRBJ2-6	TRBV28	.
CASSQPRLAAADTQYF	TGCGCCAGCAGCCAGCCCCGTTTAGCCGCCGCAGATACGCAGTATTTT	.	TRBJ2-3	TRBV5-1	.
CSGQDTDTQYF	TGCAGCGGCCAGGACACAGATACGCAGTATTTT	.	TRBJ2-3	TRBV29-1	.
CASSLDGRRSGELFF	TGCGCCAGCAGCTTGGACGGGAGGCGATCCGGGGAGCTGTTTTTT	few	TRBJ2-2	TRBV5-1	TRBD2
CASSPQGNYGYTF	TGTGCCAGCTCACCCCAGGGTAACTATGGCTACACCTTC	.	TRBJ1-2	TRBV18	.
CASSAGQGGDTEAFF	TGTGCCAGCAGCGCGGGACAGGGTGGTGACACTGAAGCTTTCTTT	.	TRBJ1-1	TRBV6-5	TRBD1
CASRRAPAGGEQYF	TGTGCCAGCCGCCGGGCCCCGGCCGGTGGGGAGCAGTACTTC	.	TRBJ2-7	TRBV6-2/TRBV6-3	.
CASSRQGEVGYTF	TGTGCCAGCTCACGGCAGGGGGAAGTGGGCTACACCTTC	.	TRBJ1-2	TRBV18	TRBD1
CASSLGRDSGTGELFF	TGCGCCAGCAGCTTGGGACGTGATAGCGGAACCGGGGAGCTGTTTTTT	.	TRBJ2-2	TRBV5-1	.
CASSKGGQRNEQFF	TGTGCCAGCAGCAAAGGGGGACAGAGGAATGAGCAGTTCTTC	.	TRBJ2-1	TRBV21-1	.
CASSKSDRGYRDYGYTF	TGTGCCAGTAGTAAGTCGGACAGGGGTTATCGGGACTATGGCTACACCTTC	.	TRBJ1-2	TRBV19	TRBD1
CASSLSGGAKAFF	TGTGCCAGCAGCTTGTCAGGGGGCGCGAAAGCTTTCTTT	.	TRBJ1-1	TRBV5-6	TRBD1
CASSPTAANTGELFF	TGTGCCAGCTCACCAACGGCGGCTAACACCGGGGAGCTGTTTTTT	few	TRBJ2-2	TRBV18	.
CATSDPREGYGYTF	TGTGCCACCAGTGACCCCAGGGAGGGCTATGGCTACACCTTC	.	TRBJ1-2	TRBV24-1	.
CASSLDRAVGYTF	TGTGCCAGCAGCTTGGACAGGGCGGTTGGCTACACCTTC	.	TRBJ1-2	TRBV5-5	.
CASSVQITDTQYF	TGTGCCAGCAGCGTACAGATCACAGATACGCAGTATTTT	.	TRBJ2-3	TRBV7-2	.
CASSVALAGYGEQFF	TGTGCCAGCAGCGTAGCACTAGCGGGATACGGTGAGCAGTTCTTC	.	TRBJ2-1	TRBV9	TRBD2
CASRTAGTGELFF	TGTGCCAGCCGTACGGCGGGCACCGGGGAGCTGTTTTTT	.	TRBJ2-2	TRBV6-5	.
CASSVKAGDTEAFF	TGCGCCAGCAGTGTAAAGGCAGGGGACACTGAAGCTTTCTTT	.	TRBJ1-1	TRBV10-2	.
CASSPSGTAYNEQFF	TGTGCCAGCAGCCCCAGCGGGACCGCTTACAATGAGCAGTTCTTC	.	TRBJ2-1	TRBV7-3	TRBD2
CASSLGAGGDYGYTF	TGTGCCAGCAGCCTAGGCGCAGGGGGCGACTATGGCTACACCTTC	.	TRBJ1-2	TRBV3-1/TRBV3-2	TRBD1